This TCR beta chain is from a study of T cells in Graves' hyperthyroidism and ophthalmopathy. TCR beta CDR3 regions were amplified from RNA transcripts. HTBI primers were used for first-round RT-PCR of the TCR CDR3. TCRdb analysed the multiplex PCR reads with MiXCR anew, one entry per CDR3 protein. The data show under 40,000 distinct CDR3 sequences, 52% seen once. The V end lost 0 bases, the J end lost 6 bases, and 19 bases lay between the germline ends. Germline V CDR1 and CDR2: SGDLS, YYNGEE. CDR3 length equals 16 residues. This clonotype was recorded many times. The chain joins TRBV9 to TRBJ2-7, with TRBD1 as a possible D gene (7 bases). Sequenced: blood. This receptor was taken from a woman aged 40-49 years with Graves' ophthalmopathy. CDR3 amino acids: CASSVGQGGGEIEQYF. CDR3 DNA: TGTGCCAGCAGCGTAGGTCAGGGGGGCGGTGAAATCGAGCAGTACTTC.